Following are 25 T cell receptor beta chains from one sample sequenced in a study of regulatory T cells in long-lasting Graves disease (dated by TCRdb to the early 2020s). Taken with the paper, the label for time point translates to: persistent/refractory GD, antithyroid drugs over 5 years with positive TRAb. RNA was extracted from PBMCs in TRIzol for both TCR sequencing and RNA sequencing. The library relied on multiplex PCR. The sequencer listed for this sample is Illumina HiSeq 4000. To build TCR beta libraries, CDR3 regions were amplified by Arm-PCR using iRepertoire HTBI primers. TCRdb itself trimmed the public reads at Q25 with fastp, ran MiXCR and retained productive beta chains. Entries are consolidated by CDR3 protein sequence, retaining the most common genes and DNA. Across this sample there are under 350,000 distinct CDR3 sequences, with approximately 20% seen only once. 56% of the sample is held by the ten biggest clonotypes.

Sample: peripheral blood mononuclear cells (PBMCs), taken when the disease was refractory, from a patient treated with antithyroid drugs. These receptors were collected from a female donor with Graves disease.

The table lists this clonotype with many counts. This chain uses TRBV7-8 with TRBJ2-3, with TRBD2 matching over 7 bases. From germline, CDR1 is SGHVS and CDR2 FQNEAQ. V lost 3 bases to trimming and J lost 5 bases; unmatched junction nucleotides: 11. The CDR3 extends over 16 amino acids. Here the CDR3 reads CASSFPRREQGDTQYF. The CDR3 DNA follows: TGTGCCAGCAGCTTTCCGAGGCGGGAGCAGGGAGATACGCAGTATTTT. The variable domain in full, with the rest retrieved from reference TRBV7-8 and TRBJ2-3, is GAGVSQSPRYKVAKRGQDVALRCDPISGHVSLFWYQQALGQGPEFLTYFQNEAQLDKSGLPSDRFFAERPEGSVSTLKIQRTQQEDSAVYLCASSFPRREQGDTQYFGPGTRLTVL.

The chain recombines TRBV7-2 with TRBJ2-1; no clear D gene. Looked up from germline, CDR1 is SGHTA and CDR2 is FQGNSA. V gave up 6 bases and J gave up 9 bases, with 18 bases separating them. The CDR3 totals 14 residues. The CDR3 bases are TGTGCCAGCAGTCGACACCAATGGATTCCTGAGCAGTTCTTC. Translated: CASSRHQWIPEQFF. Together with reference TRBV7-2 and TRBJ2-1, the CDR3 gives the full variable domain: GAGVSQSPSNKVTEKGKDVELRCDPISGHTALYWYRQSLGQGLEFLIYFQGNSAPDKSGLPSDRFSAERTGGSVSTLTIQRTQQEDSAVYLCASSRHQWIPEQFFGPGTRLTVL.

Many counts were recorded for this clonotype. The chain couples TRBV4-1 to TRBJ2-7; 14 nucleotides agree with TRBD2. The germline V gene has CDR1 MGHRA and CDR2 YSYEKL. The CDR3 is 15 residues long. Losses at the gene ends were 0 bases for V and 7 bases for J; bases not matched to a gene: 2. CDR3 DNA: TGCGCCAGCAGCCAAGAATGGACTAGCGGGAGGGAGCAGTACTTC. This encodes CASSQEWTSGREQYF.

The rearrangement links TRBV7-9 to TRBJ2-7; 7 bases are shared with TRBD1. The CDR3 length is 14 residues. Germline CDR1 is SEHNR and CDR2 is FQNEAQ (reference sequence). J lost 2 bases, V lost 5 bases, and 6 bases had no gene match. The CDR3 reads CASSPPGQTYEQYF. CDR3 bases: TGTGCCAGCAGCCCGCCGGGACAGACCTACGAGCAGTACTTC. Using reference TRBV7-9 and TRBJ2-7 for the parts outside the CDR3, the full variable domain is DTGVSQNPRHKITKRGQNVTFRCDPISEHNRLYWYRQTLGQGPEFLTYFQNEAQLEKSRLLSDRFSAERPKGSFSTLEIQRTEQGDSAMYLCASSPPGQTYEQYFGPGTRLTVT.

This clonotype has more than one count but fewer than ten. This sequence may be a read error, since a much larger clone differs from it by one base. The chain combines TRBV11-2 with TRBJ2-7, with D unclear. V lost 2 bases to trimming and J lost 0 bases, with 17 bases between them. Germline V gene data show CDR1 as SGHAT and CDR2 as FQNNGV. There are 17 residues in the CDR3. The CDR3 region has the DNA TGTGCCAGCAGCTTACGGTCCGGGTTGGTAAGCTCCTACGAGCAGTACTTC. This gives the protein CASSLRSGLVSSYEQYF.

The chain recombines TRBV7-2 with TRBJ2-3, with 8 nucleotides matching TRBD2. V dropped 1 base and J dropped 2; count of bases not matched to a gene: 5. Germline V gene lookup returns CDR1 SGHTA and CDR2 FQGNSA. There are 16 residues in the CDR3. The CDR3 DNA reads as TGTGCCAGCAGCTTAGAGGGTAGCGGGAACACAGATACGCAGTATTTT. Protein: CASSLEGSGNTDTQYF.

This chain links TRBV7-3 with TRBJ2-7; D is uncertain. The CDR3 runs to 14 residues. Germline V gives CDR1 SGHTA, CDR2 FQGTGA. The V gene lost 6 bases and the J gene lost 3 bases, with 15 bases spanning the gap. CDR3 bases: TGTGCCAGCAGTTCTACCAATAGGTGCTACGAGCAGTACTTC. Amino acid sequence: CASSSTNRCYEQYF.

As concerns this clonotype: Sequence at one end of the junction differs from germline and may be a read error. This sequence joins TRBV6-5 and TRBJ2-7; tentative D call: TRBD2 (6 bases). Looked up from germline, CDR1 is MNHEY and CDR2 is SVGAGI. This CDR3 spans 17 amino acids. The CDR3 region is CASRYIPPGVVHHERYF. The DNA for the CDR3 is TGTGCCAGCCGTTACATACCCCCGGGAGTAGTCCATCACGAGCGGTACTTC.

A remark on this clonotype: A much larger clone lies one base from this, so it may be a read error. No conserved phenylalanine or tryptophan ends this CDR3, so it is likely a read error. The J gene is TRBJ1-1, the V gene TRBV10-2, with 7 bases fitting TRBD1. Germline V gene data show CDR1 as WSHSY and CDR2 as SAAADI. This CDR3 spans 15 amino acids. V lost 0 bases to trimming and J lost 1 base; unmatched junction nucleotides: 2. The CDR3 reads CASSESRGWNTEAFL. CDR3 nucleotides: TGCGCCAGCAGTGAGTCCAGGGGGTGGAACACTGAAGCTTTCCTT.

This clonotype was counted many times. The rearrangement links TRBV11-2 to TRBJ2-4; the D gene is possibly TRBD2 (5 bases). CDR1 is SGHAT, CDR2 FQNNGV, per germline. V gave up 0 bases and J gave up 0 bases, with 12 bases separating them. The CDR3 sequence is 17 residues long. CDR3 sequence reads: CASSLDGGLLAKNIQYF. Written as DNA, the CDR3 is TGTGCCAGCAGCTTAGATGGCGGACTCCTAGCCAAAAACATTCAGTACTTC.

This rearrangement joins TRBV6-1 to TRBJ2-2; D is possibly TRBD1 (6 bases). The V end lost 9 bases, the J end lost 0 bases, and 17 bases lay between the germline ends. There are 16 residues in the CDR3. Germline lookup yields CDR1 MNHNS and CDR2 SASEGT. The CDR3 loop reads CASWGNRDANTGELFF. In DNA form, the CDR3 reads TGTGCCAGTTGGGGAAACAGGGATGCGAACACCGGGGAGCTGTTTTTT.

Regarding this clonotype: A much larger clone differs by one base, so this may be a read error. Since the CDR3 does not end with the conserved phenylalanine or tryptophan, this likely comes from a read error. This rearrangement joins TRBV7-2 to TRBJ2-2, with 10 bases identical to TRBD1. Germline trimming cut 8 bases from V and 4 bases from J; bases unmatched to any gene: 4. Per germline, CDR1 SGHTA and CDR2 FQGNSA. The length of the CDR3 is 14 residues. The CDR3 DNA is TGTGCCAGCCGACAGGGGGCAAGCACCGGGGAGCTGTTTCTT. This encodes CASRQGASTGELFL.

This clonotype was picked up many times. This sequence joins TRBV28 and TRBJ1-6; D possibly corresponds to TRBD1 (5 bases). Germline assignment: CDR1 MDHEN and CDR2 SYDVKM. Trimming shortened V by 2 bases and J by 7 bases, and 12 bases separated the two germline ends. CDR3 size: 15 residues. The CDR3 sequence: CASSLISGGNSPLHF. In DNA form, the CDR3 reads TGTGCCAGCAGTTTAATTTCTGGGGGGAATTCACCCCTCCACTTT.

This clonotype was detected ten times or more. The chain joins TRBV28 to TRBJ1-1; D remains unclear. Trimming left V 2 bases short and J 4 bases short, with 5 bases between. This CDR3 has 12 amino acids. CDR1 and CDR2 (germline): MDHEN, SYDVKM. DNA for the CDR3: TGTGCCAGCAGTTTACAAGTCACTGAAGCTTTCTTT. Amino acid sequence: CASSLQVTEAFF.

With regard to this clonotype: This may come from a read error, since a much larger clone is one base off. The CDR3 bases are TGTGCCAGCAGTTACAAGCCGACCCTAGCGGGAGATAAGGACGAGCCGTACTTC. Its protein is CASSYKPTLAGDKDEPYF. V usage is TRBV6-5 and J usage is TRBJ2-7, with TRBD2 identical over 10 bases. The CDR3 runs to 18 residues. Germline CDR1 reads MNHEY; CDR2 reads SVGAGI.

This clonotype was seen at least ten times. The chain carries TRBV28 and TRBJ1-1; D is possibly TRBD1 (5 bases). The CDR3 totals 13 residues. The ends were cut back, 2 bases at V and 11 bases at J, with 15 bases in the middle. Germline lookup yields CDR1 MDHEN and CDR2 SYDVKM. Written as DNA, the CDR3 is TGTGCCAGCAGTTTACAGACGGGACTAATGGCTTTCTTT. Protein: CASSLQTGLMAFF.

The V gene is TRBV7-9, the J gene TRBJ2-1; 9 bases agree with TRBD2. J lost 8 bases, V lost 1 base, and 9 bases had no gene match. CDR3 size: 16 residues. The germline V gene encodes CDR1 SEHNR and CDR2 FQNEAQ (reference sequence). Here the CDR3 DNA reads TGTGCCAGCAGCTTAGTCAGCGGGAGGTTAGTAGATGAGCAGTTCTTC. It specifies CASSLVSGRLVDEQFF.

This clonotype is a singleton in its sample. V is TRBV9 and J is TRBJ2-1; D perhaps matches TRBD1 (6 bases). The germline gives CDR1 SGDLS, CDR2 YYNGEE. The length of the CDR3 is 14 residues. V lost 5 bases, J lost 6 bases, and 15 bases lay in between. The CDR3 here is CASSLDSIVNEQFF. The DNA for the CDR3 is TGTGCCAGCAGTTTGGACAGCATCGTCAATGAGCAGTTCTTC.

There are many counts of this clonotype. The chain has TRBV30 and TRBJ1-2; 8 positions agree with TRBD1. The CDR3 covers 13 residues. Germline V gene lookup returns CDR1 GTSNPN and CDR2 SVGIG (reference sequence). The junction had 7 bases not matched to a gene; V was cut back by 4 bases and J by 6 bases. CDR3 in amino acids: CAWISDRAHGYTF. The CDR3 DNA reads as TGTGCCTGGATTTCGGACAGGGCCCATGGCTACACCTTC.

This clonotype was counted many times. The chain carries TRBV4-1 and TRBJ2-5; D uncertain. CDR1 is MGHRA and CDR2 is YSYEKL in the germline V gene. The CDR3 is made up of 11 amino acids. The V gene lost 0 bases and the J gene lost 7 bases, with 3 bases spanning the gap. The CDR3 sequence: CASSQDRTQYF. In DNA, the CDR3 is TGCGCCAGCAGCCAAGATCGGACCCAGTACTTC.

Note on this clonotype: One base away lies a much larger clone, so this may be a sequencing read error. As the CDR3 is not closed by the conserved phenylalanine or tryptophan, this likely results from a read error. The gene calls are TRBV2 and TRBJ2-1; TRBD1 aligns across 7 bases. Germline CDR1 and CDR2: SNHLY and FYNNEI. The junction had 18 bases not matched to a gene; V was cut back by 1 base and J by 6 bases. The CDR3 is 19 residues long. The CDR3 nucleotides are TGTGCCAGCAGTGAAGGTCGTGAGGTCGGGACAGTATTTGGCAATGAGCAGTTCTTA. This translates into CASSEGREVGTVFGNEQFL.

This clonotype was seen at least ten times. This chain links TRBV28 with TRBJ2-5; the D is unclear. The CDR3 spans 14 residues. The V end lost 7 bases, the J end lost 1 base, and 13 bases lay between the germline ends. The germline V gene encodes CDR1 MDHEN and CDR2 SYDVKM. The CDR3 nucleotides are TGTGCCAGCACTCAGGCGGACGGCCAAGAGACCCAGTACTTC. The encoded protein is CASTQADGQETQYF.

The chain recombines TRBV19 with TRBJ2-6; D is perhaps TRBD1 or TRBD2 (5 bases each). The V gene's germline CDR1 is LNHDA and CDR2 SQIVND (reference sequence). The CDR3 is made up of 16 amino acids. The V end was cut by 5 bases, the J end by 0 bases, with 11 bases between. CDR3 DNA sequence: TGTGCCAGTAGTCAGGGACGGTCCTCTGGGGCCAACGTCCTGACTTTC. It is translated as CASSQGRSSGANVLTF.

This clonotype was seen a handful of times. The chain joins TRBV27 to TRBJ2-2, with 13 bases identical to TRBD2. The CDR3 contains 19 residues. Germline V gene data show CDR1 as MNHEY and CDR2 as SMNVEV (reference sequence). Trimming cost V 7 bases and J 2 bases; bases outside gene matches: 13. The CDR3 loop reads CASTIAGLAGNLNTGELFF. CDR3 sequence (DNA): TGTGCCAGCACCATAGCGGGACTAGCGGGAAATCTTAACACCGGGGAGCTGTTTTTT.

The CDR3 region is CASTGAGALTDTQYF. The CDR3 bases are TGTGCCAGCACGGGGGCGGGCGCCCTCACAGATACGCAGTATTTT. The V and J genes are TRBV5-4 and TRBJ2-3; either TRBD1 or TRBD2 may fit D (6 bases each). This CDR3 is built from 15 residues. V was cut by 6 bases and J by 2 bases, with 16 bases left in between. Germline CDR1 reads SGHNT; CDR2 reads YYREEE (reference sequence). Supplemented by reference TRBV5-4 and TRBJ2-3, the full variable domain reads ETGVTQSPTHLIKTRGQQVTLRCSSQSGHNTVSWYQQALGQGPQFIFQYYREEENGRGNFPPRFSGLQFPNYSSELNVNALELDDSALYLCASTGAGALTDTQYFGPGTRLTVL.